This T cell receptor beta chain was identified during a study of blood T cell repertoires in COVID-19. Germline lookup yields CDR1 ENHRY and CDR2 SYGVKD. Trimming removed 3 bases at V and 2 bases at J, with 10 bases between. CDR3 length equals 15 residues. Only in-frame clones appear in the TCRdb table, and some are missing; sequencing was by immunoSEQ multiplex PCR. The table includes 250,000 to 300,000 clones, about 89% detected once. The receptor was derived from a woman in her thirties or forties who had recovered from COVID-19. The V gene is TRBV10-3, the J gene TRBJ2-2; D is unclear. The sample was PBMCs or T cells enriched from blood (not recorded which). The CDR3 sequence is CAISDSSSNTGELFF. Written as DNA, the CDR3 is TGTGCCATCAGTGATAGTAGCTCAAACACCGGGGAGCTGTTTTTT.